One and the same sample provided the 12 T cell receptor beta chains below, sequenced in a study of beta chain features in type 1 diabetes. Study-wide points: Shortening that was moderate but significant affected the TCRB CDR3s of Type 1 diabetes patients in all four CD4+ subsets.

TCRB transcripts that were expressed got sequenced, as all of the isolated RNA had been reverse transcribed. Produced via immunoSEQ multiplex PCR; TCRdb's table is partial and in-frame only. This sample has some 660,000 clones, with 11% to 15% found just once. Their cognate antigens are unknown. Specimen: naive CD4+ T cells from blood. The receptors were sampled from a man younger than 30 with type 1 diabetes.

This clone was counted a few times. V and J are TRBV29-1 and TRBJ2-3; 14 bases match TRBD2. This CDR3 comprises 15 residues. CDR1 and CDR2 (germline): SQVTM, ANQGSEA. The V segment lost 7 bases and the J segment 8 bases; nucleotides outside the gene matches: 11. DNA for the CDR3: TGCAGCGGTGGGACTAGCGGGGGCCTGAGGGGTACGCAGTATTTT. Translated: CSGGTSGGLRGTQYF.

There are a few counts of this clone. This rearrangement joins TRBV7-9 to TRBJ2-5; 9 nucleotides align to TRBD1. Germline CDR1 SEHNR, CDR2 FQNEAQ (reference sequence). The CDR3 has 15 residues. Trimming took 4 bases from V and 4 from J; bases not matched to a gene: 7. CDR3 amino acids: CASSSGTGKGETQYF. CDR3 bases: TGTGCCAGCAGCTCCGGGACAGGGAAGGGAGAGACCCAGTACTTC.

A few counts support this clone. The chain links TRBV11-3 to TRBJ2-3; no clear D gene. The CDR3 is 13 amino acids. V lost 3 bases and J 3 bases, leaving 7 bases between the germline ends. Germline assignment: CDR1 SGHNT and CDR2 YENEEA. CDR3 coding DNA: TGTGCCAGCAGCTTTTCGTGGACAGATACGCAGTATTTT. Translated: CASSFSWTDTQYF.

The V and J genes are TRBV11-2 and TRBJ2-7; D may match TRBD1 or TRBD2 (6 bases each). V was pared by 6 bases and J by 0 bases, with 18 bases between. CDR3 size: 16 residues. Germline CDR1 reads SGHAT; CDR2 reads FQNNGV. The DNA of the CDR3 is TGTGCCAGCAGTCGAGGGGGTAGCGGAGGCTCCTACGAGCAGTACTTC. It encodes CASSRGGSGGSYEQYF.

The V call is TRBV27, the J call TRBJ2-5; D possibly corresponds to TRBD1 (6 bases). The CDR3 is made up of 16 amino acids. Germline V gene data show CDR1 as MNHEY and CDR2 as SMNVEV (reference sequence). The germline V and J ends were trimmed by 6 bases and 1 base, with 18 bases remaining between them. Written as DNA, the CDR3 is TGTGCCAGCAGCCGCAGTCGGGTGGGGGCCCAAGAGACCCAGTACTTC. It encodes CASSRSRVGAQETQYF.

The rearrangement links TRBV29-1 to TRBJ2-3; D uncertain. Germline V gives CDR1 SQVTM, CDR2 ANQGSEA. The V and J ends lost 6 bases and 7 bases respectively, with 23 bases between them. The CDR3 length is 15 residues. CDR3 residues: CSVPSWLGSQNTQYF. As DNA, the CDR3 is TGCAGCGTCCCCTCCTGGCTAGGCTCCCAAAATACGCAGTATTTT.

This clone was detected only a few times. This sequence joins TRBV2 and TRBJ2-3; D gene uncertain. The V and J ends lost 2 bases and 5 bases respectively, with 11 bases between them. Germline CDR1 is SNHLY and CDR2 is FYNNEI. The CDR3 is 14 residues long. Written as DNA, the CDR3 is TGTGCCAGCAGTGAAAATCGGGCCGTAGATACGCAGTATTTT. Its translation: CASSENRAVDTQYF.

The J gene is TRBJ1-6, the V gene TRBV28, with a tentative D call TRBD1 (5 bases). Germline values: CDR1 MDHEN, CDR2 SYDVKM. Trimming took 2 bases from V and 10 from J, leaving 15 bases between them. The CDR3 covers 15 residues. This CDR3 reads CASSLSQGARSPLHF. The CDR3 nucleotides read TGTGCCAGCAGTTTAAGTCAGGGCGCGAGATCACCCCTCCACTTT.

The table lists this clone with a few counts. The gene calls are TRBV29-1 and TRBJ2-7; D might be TRBD1 or TRBD2, each matching 5 bases. The CDR3 consists of 13 residues. Germline V gene data show CDR1 as SQVTM and CDR2 as ANQGSEA. Trimming removed 3 bases from V and 5 bases from J, with 14 bases in between. Here the CDR3 DNA reads TGCAGCGTTGAGATGGGACGGGTACACGAGCAGTACTTC. Translation gives CSVEMGRVHEQYF.

The rearrangement uses TRBV29-1 and TRBJ1-2; D not certain. Germline V lookup: CDR1 SQVTM, CDR2 ANQGSEA. This CDR3 comprises 10 residues. V dropped 4 bases and J dropped 8 bases, with 8 bases sitting between them. The CDR3 sequence is CSVGELGYTF. The CDR3 nucleotides read TGCAGCGTTGGCGAGTTGGGCTACACCTTC.

This chain's CDR3 is CASSLGLAGSYEQYF. The CDR3 DNA sequence: TGCGCCAGCAGCTTGGGCCTAGCGGGATCCTACGAGCAGTACTTC. The rearrangement joins TRBV5-1 to TRBJ2-7, with 9 nucleotides matching TRBD2. The CDR3 loop spans 15 amino acids. Trimming at V came to 0 bases and at J to 1 base, leaving 2 bases not matched to a gene. Germline CDR1 and CDR2: SGHRS and YFSETQ.

This CDR3 reads CASSLEGYEQYF. CDR3 DNA: TGTGCCAGCAGTTTAGAGGGGTACGAGCAGTACTTC. V is TRBV28 and J is TRBJ2-7; D may correspond to TRBD1 or TRBD2 (5 bases each). This CDR3 region has 12 residues. Trimming took 2 bases from V and 4 from J, leaving 6 bases between them. Looked up from germline, CDR1 is MDHEN and CDR2 is SYDVKM.